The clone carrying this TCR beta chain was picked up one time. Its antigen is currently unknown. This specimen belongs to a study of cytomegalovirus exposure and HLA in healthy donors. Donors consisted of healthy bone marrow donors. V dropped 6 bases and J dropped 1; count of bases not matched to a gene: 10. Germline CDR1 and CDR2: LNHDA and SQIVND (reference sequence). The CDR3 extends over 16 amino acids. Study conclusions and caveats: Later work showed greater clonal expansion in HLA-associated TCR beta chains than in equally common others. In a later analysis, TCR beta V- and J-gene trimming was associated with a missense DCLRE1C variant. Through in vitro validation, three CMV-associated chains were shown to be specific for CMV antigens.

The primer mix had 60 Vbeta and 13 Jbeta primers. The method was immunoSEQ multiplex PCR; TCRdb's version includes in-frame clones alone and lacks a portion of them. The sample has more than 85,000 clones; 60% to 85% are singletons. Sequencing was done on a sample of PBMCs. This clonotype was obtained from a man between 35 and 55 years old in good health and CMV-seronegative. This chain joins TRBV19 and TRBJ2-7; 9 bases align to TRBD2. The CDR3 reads CASSSGGTTKSYEQYF. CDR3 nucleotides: TGTGCCAGTAGCAGCGGGGGGACCACGAAGTCCTACGAGCAGTACTTC.